A single T cell receptor beta chain is shown here with its context. V lost 5 bases and J lost 0, with 12 bases in between. The CDR3 has 15 residues. The V gene's germline CDR1 is SGHNT and CDR2 YENEEA. The data stem from a study of blood T cell repertoires in COVID-19. The wider study: Researchers got acute and convalescent COVID-19 samples from the United States, Italy and Spain. PBMCs, B-cell-depleted T cells, or T cells provided the cDNA or gDNA that made up the material.

In the study's own analysis: Amplification of reference gene primers was used by the study to estimate nucleated cell counts. The table came from immunoSEQ multiplex PCR; TCRdb's copy has only in-frame clones and leaves some out. The DNA was the basis for D and trimming; V, J and clone size are from that table. The sample includes some 150,000 clones, approximately 80% of them seen just once. The sequencing sample was made of peripheral blood. The clonotype was recovered from a man between 65 and 80 years old with acute or convalescent COVID-19. The chain combines TRBV11-3 with TRBJ2-3, with D perhaps matching TRBD2 (5 bases). The CDR3 DNA follows: TGTGCCAGCAGCCATGGGCGGACTAGCACAGATACGCAGTATTTT. Its protein product is CASSHGRTSTDTQYF.